This T cell receptor (beta chain) was sequenced during a study of human T cells and chemical hapten exposure. Background on the study: Upper-back patches of 0.01% DPC were read at 6 days.

As concerns this clonotype: The antigen remains unidentified.

Described time point: patch test 1, 2 weeks after DPC sensitization. The treatment was: therapeutic diphenylcyclopropenone sensitization with weekly scalp DPC. Study-wide results and caveats: Patch test score was positively correlated with the counts of TCRs that had expanded at PT1.

The CDR3 contains 15 residues. Germline V CDR1 and CDR2: MNHEY, SMNVEV (reference sequence). The V gene end was trimmed by 6 bases and the J gene end by 1 base; junction bases not matched to a gene: 7. The study used a library that attached unique molecular identifiers to individual cDNA molecules. TCRdb processed the RACE reads anew with MiXCR; each CDR3 protein has one entry. The table has roughly 190,000 distinct CDR3 sequences, about 22% seen once. This sequence joins TRBV27 and TRBJ2-7, with 9 bases that match TRBD1. This material consisted of whole blood, taken in connection with sensitization to the hapten diphenylcyclopropenone (DPC). This clonotype originated in a woman aged 45-65 years with alopecia areata. Some clones in this sample may be carry-over from other donors' samples. The CDR3 nucleotides read TGTGCCAGCAGAACCCACGGACAGGGGTCCTACGAGCAGTACTTC. Protein sequence: CASRTHGQGSYEQYF.